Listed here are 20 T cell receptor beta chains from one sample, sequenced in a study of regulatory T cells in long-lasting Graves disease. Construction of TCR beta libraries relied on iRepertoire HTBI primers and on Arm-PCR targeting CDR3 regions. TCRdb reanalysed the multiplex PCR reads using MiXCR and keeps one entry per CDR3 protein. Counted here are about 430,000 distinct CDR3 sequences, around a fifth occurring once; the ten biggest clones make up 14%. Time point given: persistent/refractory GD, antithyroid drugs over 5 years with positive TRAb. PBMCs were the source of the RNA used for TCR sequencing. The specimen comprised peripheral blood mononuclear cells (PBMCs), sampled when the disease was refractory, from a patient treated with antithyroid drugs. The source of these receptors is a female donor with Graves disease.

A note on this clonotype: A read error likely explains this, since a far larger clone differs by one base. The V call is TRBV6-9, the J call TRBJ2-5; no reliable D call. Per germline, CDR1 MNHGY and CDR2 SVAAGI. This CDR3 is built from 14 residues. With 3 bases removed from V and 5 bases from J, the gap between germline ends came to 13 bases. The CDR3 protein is CASSYPIGYETQYF. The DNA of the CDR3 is TGTGCCAGCAGTTACCCGATAGGGTATGAGACCCAGTACTTC.

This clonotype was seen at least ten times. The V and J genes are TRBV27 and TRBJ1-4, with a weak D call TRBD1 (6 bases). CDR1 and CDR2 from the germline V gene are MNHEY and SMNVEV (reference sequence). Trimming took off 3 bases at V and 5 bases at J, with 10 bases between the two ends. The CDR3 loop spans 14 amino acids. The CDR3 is CASSFGGQNEKLFF. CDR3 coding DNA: TGTGCCAGCAGTTTTGGGGGGCAGAATGAAAAACTGTTTTTT.

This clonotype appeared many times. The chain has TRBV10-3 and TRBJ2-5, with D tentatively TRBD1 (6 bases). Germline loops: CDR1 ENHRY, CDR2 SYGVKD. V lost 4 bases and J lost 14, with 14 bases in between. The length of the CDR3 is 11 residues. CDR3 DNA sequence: TGTGCCATCAGTGGGGGGACAACGCGTTACTTC. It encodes CAISGGTTRYF.

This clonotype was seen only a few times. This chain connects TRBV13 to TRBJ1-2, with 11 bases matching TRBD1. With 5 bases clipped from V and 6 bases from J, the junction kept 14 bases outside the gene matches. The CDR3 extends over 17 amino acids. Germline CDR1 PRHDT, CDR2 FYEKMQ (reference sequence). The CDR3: CASSNQKPGQGVHGYTF. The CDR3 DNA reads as TGTGCCAGCAGCAATCAAAAACCGGGACAGGGGGTCCATGGCTACACCTTC.

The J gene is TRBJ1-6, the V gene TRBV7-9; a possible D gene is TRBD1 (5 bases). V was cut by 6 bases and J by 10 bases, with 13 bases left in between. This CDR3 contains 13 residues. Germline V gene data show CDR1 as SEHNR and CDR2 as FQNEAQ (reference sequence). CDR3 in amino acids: CASSFQGGSPLHF. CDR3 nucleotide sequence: TGTGCCAGCAGTTTTCAGGGAGGATCACCCCTCCACTTT. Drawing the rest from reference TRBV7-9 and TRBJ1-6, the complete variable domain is DTGVSQNPRHKITKRGQNVTFRCDPISEHNRLYWYRQTLGQGPEFLTYFQNEAQLEKSRLLSDRFSAERPKGSFSTLEIQRTEQGDSAMYLCASSFQGGSPLHFGNGTRLTVT.

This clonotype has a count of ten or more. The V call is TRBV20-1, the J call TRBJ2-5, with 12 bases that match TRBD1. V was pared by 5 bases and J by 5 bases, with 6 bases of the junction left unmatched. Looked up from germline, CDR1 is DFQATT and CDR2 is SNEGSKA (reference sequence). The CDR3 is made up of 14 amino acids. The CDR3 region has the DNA TGCAGTGCTGCCGGGACAGGGGGCGCGGAGACCCAGTACTTC. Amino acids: CSAAGTGGAETQYF.

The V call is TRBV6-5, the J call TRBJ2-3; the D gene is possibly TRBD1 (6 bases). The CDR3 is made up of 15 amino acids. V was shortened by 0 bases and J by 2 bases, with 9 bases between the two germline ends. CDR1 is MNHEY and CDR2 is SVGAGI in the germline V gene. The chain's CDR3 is CASSYSGGNTDTQYF. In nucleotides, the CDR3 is TGTGCCAGCAGTTACTCAGGGGGAAACACAGATACGCAGTATTTT.

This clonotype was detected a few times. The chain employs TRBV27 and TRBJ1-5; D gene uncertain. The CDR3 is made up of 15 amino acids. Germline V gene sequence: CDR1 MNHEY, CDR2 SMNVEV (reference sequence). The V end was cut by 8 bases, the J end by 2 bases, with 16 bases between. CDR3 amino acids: CASHPGGVGNQPQHF. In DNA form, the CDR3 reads TGTGCCAGCCACCCGGGAGGAGTGGGCAATCAGCCCCAGCATTTT.

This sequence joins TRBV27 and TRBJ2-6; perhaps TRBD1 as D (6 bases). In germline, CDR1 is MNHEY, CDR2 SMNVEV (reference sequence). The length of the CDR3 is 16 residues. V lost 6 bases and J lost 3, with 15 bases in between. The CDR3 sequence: CASRKSTGFGANVLTF. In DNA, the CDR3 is TGTGCCAGCAGAAAAAGTACAGGGTTTGGGGCCAACGTCCTGACTTTC.

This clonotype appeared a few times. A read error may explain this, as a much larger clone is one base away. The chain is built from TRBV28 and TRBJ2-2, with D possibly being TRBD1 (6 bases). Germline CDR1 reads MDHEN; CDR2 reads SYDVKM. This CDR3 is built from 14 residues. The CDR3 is CAGSSGQNTGELFF. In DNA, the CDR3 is TGTGCCGGCAGTTCGGGACAGAACACCGGGGAGCTGTTTTTT.

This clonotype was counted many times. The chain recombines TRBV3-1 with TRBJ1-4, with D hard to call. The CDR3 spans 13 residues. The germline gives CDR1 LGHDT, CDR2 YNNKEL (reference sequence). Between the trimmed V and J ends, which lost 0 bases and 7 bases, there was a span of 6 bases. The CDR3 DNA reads TGTGCCAGCAGCCAAGATTGGAGTGAAAAACTGTTTTTT. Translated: CASSQDWSEKLFF.

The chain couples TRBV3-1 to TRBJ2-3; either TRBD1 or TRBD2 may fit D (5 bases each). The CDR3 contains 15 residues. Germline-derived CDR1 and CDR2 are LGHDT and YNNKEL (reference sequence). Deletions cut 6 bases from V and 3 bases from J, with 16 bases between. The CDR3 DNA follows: TGTGCCAGCAGGGAATCGGGACGGAAGACAGATACGCAGTATTTT. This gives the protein CASRESGRKTDTQYF.

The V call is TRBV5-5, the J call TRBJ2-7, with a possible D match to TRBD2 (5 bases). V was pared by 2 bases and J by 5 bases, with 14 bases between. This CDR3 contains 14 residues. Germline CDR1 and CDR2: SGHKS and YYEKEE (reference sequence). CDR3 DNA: TGTGCCAGCAGCTTTGGGTACGGGGATGACGAGCAGTACTTC. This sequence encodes CASSFGYGDDEQYF.

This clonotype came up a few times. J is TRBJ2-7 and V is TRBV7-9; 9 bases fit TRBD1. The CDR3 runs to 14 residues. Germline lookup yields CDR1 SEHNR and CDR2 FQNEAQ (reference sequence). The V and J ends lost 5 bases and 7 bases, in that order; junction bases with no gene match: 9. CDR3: CASSPRTGVGEQYF. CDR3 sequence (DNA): TGTGCCAGCAGCCCTCGGACAGGGGTGGGGGAGCAGTACTTC.

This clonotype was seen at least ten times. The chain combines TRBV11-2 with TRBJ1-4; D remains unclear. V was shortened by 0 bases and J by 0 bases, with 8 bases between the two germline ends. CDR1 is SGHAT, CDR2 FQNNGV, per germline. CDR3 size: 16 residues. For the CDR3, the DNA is TGTGCCAGCAGCTTAGACTATGGAGCAACTAATGAAAAACTGTTTTTT. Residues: CASSLDYGATNEKLFF.

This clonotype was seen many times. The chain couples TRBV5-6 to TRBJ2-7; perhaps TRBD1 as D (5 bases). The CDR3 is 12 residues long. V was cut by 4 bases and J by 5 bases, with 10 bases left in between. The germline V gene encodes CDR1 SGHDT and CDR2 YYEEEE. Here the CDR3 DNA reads TGTGCCAGCAGCAACCAGGGAAACGAGCAGTACTTC. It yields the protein CASSNQGNEQYF.

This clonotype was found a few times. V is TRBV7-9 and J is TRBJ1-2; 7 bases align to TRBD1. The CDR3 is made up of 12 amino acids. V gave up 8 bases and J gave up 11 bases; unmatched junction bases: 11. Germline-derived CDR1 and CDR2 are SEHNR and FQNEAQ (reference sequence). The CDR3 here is CASASPGQAYTF. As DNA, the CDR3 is TGTGCCAGCGCATCACCCGGACAGGCTTACACCTTC. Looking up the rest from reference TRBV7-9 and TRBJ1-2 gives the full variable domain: DTGVSQNPRHKITKRGQNVTFRCDPISEHNRLYWYRQTLGQGPEFLTYFQNEAQLEKSRLLSDRFSAERPKGSFSTLEIQRTEQGDSAMYLCASASPGQAYTFGSGTRLTVV.

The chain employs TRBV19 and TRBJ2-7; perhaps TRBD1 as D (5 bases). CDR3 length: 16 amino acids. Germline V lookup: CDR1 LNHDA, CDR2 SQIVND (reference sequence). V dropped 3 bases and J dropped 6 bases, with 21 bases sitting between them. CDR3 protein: CASSMGYDRRASEQYF. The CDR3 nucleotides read TGTGCCAGTAGTATGGGCTATGACAGAAGGGCTTCCGAGCAGTACTTC.

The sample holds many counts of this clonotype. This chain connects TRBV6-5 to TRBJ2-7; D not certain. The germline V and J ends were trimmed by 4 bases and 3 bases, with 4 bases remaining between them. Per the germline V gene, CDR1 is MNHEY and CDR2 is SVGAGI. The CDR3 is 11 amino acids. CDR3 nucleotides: TGTGCCAGCAGTTTGCACTACGAGCAGTACTTC. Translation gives CASSLHYEQYF.

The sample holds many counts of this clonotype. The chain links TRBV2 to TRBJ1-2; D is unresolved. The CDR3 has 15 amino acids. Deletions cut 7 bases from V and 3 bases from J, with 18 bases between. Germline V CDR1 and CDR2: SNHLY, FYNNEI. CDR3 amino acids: CASTAANQVDYGYTF. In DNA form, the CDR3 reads TGTGCCAGCACGGCGGCCAATCAGGTCGACTATGGCTACACCTTC.